This T cell receptor (beta chain) was sequenced during a study of blood T cell repertoires in COVID-19. Study in general: Samples representing acute and convalescent COVID-19 were sourced from the United States, Italy and Spain. From T cells, B-cell-depleted T cells, or PBMCs came the material, which was cDNA or gDNA.

The CDR3 length is 13 residues. Germline lookup yields CDR1 MNHEY and CDR2 SMNVEV (reference sequence). This clone appeared a single time. One end of the junction fails to match germline, which may point to a read error. In the original analysis: Cell counts per sample came from amplifying reference gene primers. Profiled with immunoSEQ multiplex PCR; TCRdb holds only in-frame clones, not every one. For V, J and clone size, that table is used; D and trimming come from the DNA. The sample yields under 60,000 clones, 70% to 85% seen once. The TCR was taken from a man aged 60 to 75 with acute or convalescent COVID-19. Sequencing was done on a sample of peripheral blood. The chain is built from TRBV27 and TRBJ1-5; no clear D. CDR3 sequence (DNA): TGTGCCAGCAGTCTCGCCCGTAATCAGGCCCAGCATTTT. Its translation: CASSLARNQAQHF.